The T cell receptor (beta chain) under discussion was sequenced for a study of blood T cell repertoires in COVID-19. For the study at large: The samples span acute and convalescent COVID-19 from the United States, Italy and Spain. Sources were T cells, B-cell-depleted T cells, or PBMCs; the material itself was cDNA or gDNA.

Using immunoSEQ multiplex PCR, the repertoire was profiled, and TCRdb retains in-frame clones only, with some absent. The profile shows more than 75,000 clones, around 80% of them singletons. The CDR3 loop spans 14 amino acids. V lost 1 base and J 1 base, leaving 7 bases between the germline ends. Germline V gene data show CDR1 as SGHTA and CDR2 as FQGNSA. Input material: peripheral blood. The rearrangement joins TRBV7-2 to TRBJ1-1; no clear D. This TCR was sampled from a man aged 55 to 70 with acute or convalescent COVID-19. The CDR3 DNA is TGTGCCAGCAGCTTAGGACAATGGAACACTGAAGCTTTCTTT. Its protein is CASSLGQWNTEAFF.